The 27 T cell receptor beta chains given below trace back to one sample, sequenced in a study of Ad26.COV2.S vaccination and SARS-CoV-2 variants. Measured with immunoSEQ multiplex PCR; TCRdb has only the in-frame clones, and not every one. This table has fewer than 500,000 clones, around 90% appearing once. The sample's treatment: over 15 received Ad26.COV2.S at low or high dose, single or two shots; about 5 received placebo; per-sample allocation not given. Day 63 after the first vaccine or placebo injection was the time point for sampling. Sample: peripheral blood, taken in a trial of Ad26.COV2.S vaccine versus placebo. Receptors originate from a person aged 18-65 years who received the Ad26.COV2.S COVID-19 vaccine or a placebo.

This clone occurred once. The chain uses TRBV15 and TRBJ1-2; D not certain. Trimming removed 0 bases from V and 5 bases from J, with 16 bases in between. CDR1 is LNHNV, CDR2 YYDKDF, per germline (reference sequence). The CDR3 has 16 amino acids. The CDR3 is CATSRDYGDRLYGYTF. The CDR3 region has the DNA TGTGCCACCAGCAGAGATTACGGCGACCGATTATATGGCTACACCTTC.

The chain recombines TRBV11-1 with TRBJ2-2; the D is unclear. Trimming left V 2 bases short and J 0 bases short, with 10 bases between. CDR1 is SGHAT and CDR2 is FQDESV in the germline V gene (reference sequence). CDR3 size: 16 residues. DNA for the CDR3: TGTGCCAGCAGCTTAAATGGCAAGTCGAACACCGGGGAGCTGTTTTTT. Amino acid sequence: CASSLNGKSNTGELFF.

This chain joins TRBV7-2 and TRBJ1-3; D is unclear. This CDR3 has 14 amino acids. Germline CDR1 SGHTA, CDR2 FQGNSA. Trimming shortened V by 1 base and J by 4 bases, and 8 bases separated the two germline ends. CDR3 region: CASSLGGFGNTIYF. CDR3 nucleotides: TGTGCCAGCAGCTTAGGCGGATTCGGAAACACCATATATTTT.

The CDR3 nucleotides are TGTGCCAGCAGCCCGTATCCCCTTTCCAGCGGAGCTCAAGAGACCCAGTACTTC. Its protein product is CASSPYPLSSGAQETQYF. V usage is TRBV7-9 and J usage is TRBJ2-5; weak D call: TRBD2 (5 bases). The germline V and J ends were trimmed by 5 bases and 2 bases, with 24 bases remaining between them. Germline V gives CDR1 SEHNR, CDR2 FQNEAQ (reference sequence). This CDR3 spans 18 amino acids.

The V gene is TRBV5-1, the J gene TRBJ2-3; a weak D match, TRBD2 (5 bases). This CDR3 is 16 amino acids long. Germline CDR1 is SGHRS and CDR2 is YFSETQ. Trimming stripped 0 bases from V and 0 bases from J, with 11 bases between. CDR3 DNA: TGCGCCAGCAGCTTGGACCTAGCTCCTAGCACAGATACGCAGTATTTT. It is translated as CASSLDLAPSTDTQYF.

The chain couples TRBV25-1 to TRBJ1-1; D ambiguous. The CDR3 has 14 amino acids. The V end lost 2 bases, the J end lost 3 bases, and 10 bases lay between the germline ends. The V gene's germline CDR1 is MGHDK and CDR2 SYGVNS. The CDR3, as DNA: TGTGCCAGCAGTGAAAGGGAGCCCGACACTGAAGCTTTCTTT. Protein sequence: CASSEREPDTEAFF. Supplemented by reference TRBV25-1 and TRBJ1-1, the full variable domain reads EADIYQTPRYLVIGTGKKITLECSQTMGHDKMYWYQQDPGMELHLIHYSYGVNSTEKGDLSSESTVSRIRTEHFPLTLESARPSHTSQYLCASSEREPDTEAFFGQGTRLTVV.

The rearrangement links TRBV7-2 to TRBJ2-2, with D possibly being TRBD2 (5 bases). This CDR3 is 16 amino acids long. CDR1 is SGHTA and CDR2 is FQGNSA in the germline V gene. V was shortened by 0 bases and J by 0 bases, with 8 bases between the two germline ends. DNA for the CDR3: TGTGCCAGCAGCTTAGCGCTAGCAGCGAACACCGGGGAGCTGTTTTTT. This sequence encodes CASSLALAANTGELFF.

This chain connects TRBV7-8 to TRBJ2-5, with D perhaps matching TRBD1 (6 bases). Trimming removed 8 bases from V and 9 bases from J, with 16 bases in between. The V gene's germline CDR1 is SGHVS and CDR2 FQNEAQ. CDR3 length equals 12 residues. The DNA for the CDR3 is TGTGCCAGCCGCCGGCAGGGGTGGTCCCAGTACTTC. Amino acid sequence: CASRRQGWSQYF. The variable domain in full, with the rest retrieved from reference TRBV7-8 and TRBJ2-5, is GAGVSQSPRYKVAKRGQDVALRCDPISGHVSLFWYQQALGQGPEFLTYFQNEAQLDKSGLPSDRFFAERPEGSVSTLKIQRTQQEDSAVYLCASRRQGWSQYFGPGTRLLVL.

The V gene is TRBV9, the J gene TRBJ2-1; 7 bases are a match to TRBD1. With 4 bases clipped from V and 4 bases from J, the junction kept 5 bases outside the gene matches. Germline assignment: CDR1 SGDLS and CDR2 YYNGEE. The CDR3 contains 14 residues. CDR3: CASSRDSRYNEQFF. Here the CDR3 DNA reads TGTGCCAGCAGCCGGGACAGCCGTTACAATGAGCAGTTCTTC.

V usage is TRBV6-5 and J usage is TRBJ1-5; tentatively, D is TRBD1 (6 bases). The CDR3 covers 15 residues. The germline CDR1 and CDR2 sequences are MNHEY and SVGAGI. Deletions cut 6 bases from V and 4 bases from J, with 16 bases between. CDR3 amino acids: CASSLLRGANQPQHF. The CDR3 region has the DNA TGTGCCAGCAGCCTACTCAGGGGTGCGAATCAGCCCCAGCATTTT.

V is TRBV7-2 and J is TRBJ2-7; 7 bases are a match to TRBD1. The CDR3 totals 14 residues. V was clipped by 5 bases and J by 2 bases; unmatched bases: 6. The germline gives CDR1 SGHTA, CDR2 FQGNSA. The CDR3: CASSRGRAAYEQYF. CDR3 nucleotide sequence: TGTGCCAGCAGCAGGGGGCGGGCCGCCTACGAGCAGTACTTC.

V is TRBV28 and J is TRBJ2-7, with 10 bases aligning to TRBD2. Germline-derived CDR1 and CDR2 are MDHEN and SYDVKM. The CDR3 spans 19 residues. V trimming: 1 base; J trimming: 3 bases; junction bases outside the gene matches: 15. The CDR3 spells CASSLLASISGTSVYEQYF. DNA of the CDR3: TGTGCCAGCAGTTTATTGGCCTCGATTTCCGGGACTAGCGTCTACGAGCAGTACTTC.

This clone was counted between two and nine times. The V call is TRBV5-1, the J call TRBJ2-7; TRBD2 matches 7 bases. The CDR3 spans 15 residues. V gave up 0 bases and J gave up 2 bases; unmatched junction bases: 5. Germline lookup yields CDR1 SGHRS and CDR2 YFSETQ. DNA for the CDR3: TGCGCCAGCAGCTTGGGGGCGGGAGTTCCCTACGAGCAGTACTTC. Translated: CASSLGAGVPYEQYF. Filled out from reference TRBV5-1 and TRBJ2-7, the complete variable domain reads KAGVTQTPRYLIKTRGQQVTLSCSPISGHRSVSWYQQTPGQGLQFLFEYFSETQRNKGNFPGRFSGRQFSNSRSEMNVSTLELGDSALYLCASSLGAGVPYEQYFGPGTRLTVT.

The chain links TRBV5-1 to TRBJ2-3; either TRBD1 or TRBD2 may supply D (5 bases each). Germline loops: CDR1 SGHRS, CDR2 YFSETQ. The CDR3 sequence is 15 residues long. V lost 1 base and J lost 2, with 11 bases in between. CDR3 amino acids: CASSLLQGPTDTQYF. The DNA of the CDR3 is TGCGCCAGCAGCTTGTTGCAGGGACCCACAGATACGCAGTATTTT.

The V gene is TRBV28, the J gene TRBJ1-2; TRBD1 aligns across 10 bases. Germline V lookup: CDR1 MDHEN, CDR2 SYDVKM. The CDR3 consists of 16 residues. J gave up 6 bases and V 6 bases, and 13 bases lay outside the gene matches. CDR3 sequence reads: CASRDPGQGRKDGYTF. The CDR3 nucleotides read TGTGCCAGCAGGGATCCGGGACAGGGGAGAAAGGATGGCTACACCTTC.

This chain joins TRBV7-2 and TRBJ2-7, with D unresolved. CDR3 length: 12 residues. Trimming pared 5 bases from V and 4 bases from J, leaving 9 bases between. Germline loops: CDR1 SGHTA, CDR2 FQGNSA. DNA of the CDR3: TGTGCCAGCAGCCGAGCTGGGTACGAGCAGTACTTC. Translated: CASSRAGYEQYF.

This clone was recorded only once. The chain combines TRBV27 with TRBJ2-1; the D is unclear. Germline V gene sequence: CDR1 MNHEY, CDR2 SMNVEV (reference sequence). Trimming took off 2 bases at V and 2 bases at J, with 10 bases between the two ends. The CDR3 has 15 amino acids. CDR3 sequence: CASSLIAEPYNEQFF. The CDR3 bases are TGTGCCAGCAGTTTAATTGCGGAGCCCTACAATGAGCAGTTCTTC.

The chain has TRBV25-1 and TRBJ2-1; D is uncertain. Per the germline V gene, CDR1 is MGHDK and CDR2 is SYGVNS. Trimming pared 3 bases from V and 0 bases from J, leaving 9 bases between. The CDR3 extends over 15 amino acids. The CDR3 DNA is TGTGCCAGCAGTGATGCGAGGAACTCCTACAATGAGCAGTTCTTC. This sequence encodes CASSDARNSYNEQFF.

The chain combines TRBV5-1 with TRBJ2-7; 9 nucleotides line up with TRBD2. This CDR3 is built from 15 residues. V was clipped by 0 bases and J by 2 bases; unmatched bases: 3. From germline, CDR1 is SGHRS and CDR2 YFSETQ. CDR3 DNA: TGCGCCAGCAGCTTGGTCGCGGGAGGGCCCTACGAGCAGTACTTC. It encodes CASSLVAGGPYEQYF.

In its sample, this clone was seen many times. The chain joins TRBV7-9 to TRBJ2-3; 8 bases agree with TRBD2. Germline assignment: CDR1 SEHNR and CDR2 FQNEAQ (reference sequence). The ends lost 0 bases at V and 3 bases at J; junction bases unmatched: 2. There are 15 residues in the CDR3. The CDR3, as DNA: TGTGCCAGCAGCTTAGCCGGGACTAGTACAGATACGCAGTATTTT. This codes for CASSLAGTSTDTQYF. The complete variable domain, with remaining parts taken from reference TRBV7-9 and TRBJ2-3, reads DTGVSQNPRHKITKRGQNVTFRCDPISEHNRLYWYRQTLGQGPEFLTYFQNEAQLEKSRLLSDRFSAERPKGSFSTLEIQRTEQGDSAMYLCASSLAGTSTDTQYFGPGTRLTVL.

The chain uses TRBV19 and TRBJ1-1; D is perhaps TRBD1 (6 bases). From germline, CDR1 is LNHDA and CDR2 SQIVND (reference sequence). The CDR3 has 13 amino acids. Deletions cut 4 bases from V and 5 bases from J, with 11 bases between. The CDR3 DNA reads as TGTGCCAGTAGTAAAGGACAGTGGACTGAAGCTTTCTTT. Its protein product is CASSKGQWTEAFF.

This clone was seen ten or more times. This chain links TRBV6-1 with TRBJ2-7; D gene ambiguous. Germline lookup yields CDR1 MNHNS and CDR2 SASEGT. Trimming took 1 base from V and 0 from J, leaving 10 bases between them. The CDR3 contains 15 residues. The DNA for the CDR3 is TGTGCCAGCAGTGAAGACTTGGCCAGCTCCTACGAGCAGTACTTC. Protein: CASSEDLASSYEQYF.

The chain recombines TRBV6-2 or TRBV6-3 with TRBJ2-7; possible D gene TRBD2, 6 bases. With 4 bases removed from V and 2 bases from J, the gap between germline ends came to 15 bases. This CDR3 region has 15 residues. Per the germline V gene, CDR1 is MNHEY and CDR2 is SVGEGT. CDR3 amino acids: CASSSRGNYPYEQYF. Written as DNA, the CDR3 is TGTGCCAGCAGTTCGCGCGGGAATTACCCCTACGAGCAGTACTTC.

The J gene is TRBJ1-1, the V gene TRBV28; D remains unclear. The CDR3 is 15 amino acids. Trimming took off 1 base at V and 0 bases at J, with 9 bases between the two ends. The germline gives CDR1 MDHEN, CDR2 SYDVKM. CDR3 in DNA: TGTGCCAGCAGTTTATCCCGTATTTTGAACACTGAAGCTTTCTTT. This translates into CASSLSRILNTEAFF.

The chain uses TRBV6-1 and TRBJ2-2, with D possibly TRBD1 on 5 matching bases. This CDR3 comprises 14 residues. V dropped 1 base and J dropped 5 bases, with 8 bases sitting between them. Looked up from germline, CDR1 is MNHNS and CDR2 is SASEGT. CDR3 region: CASSEGQNTGELFF. The DNA for the CDR3 is TGTGCCAGCAGTGAAGGACAGAATACCGGGGAGCTGTTTTTT.

The chain recombines TRBV5-1 with TRBJ2-1; D not certain. Between the trimmed V and J ends, which lost 4 bases and 5 bases, there was a span of 19 bases. Germline V gene lookup returns CDR1 SGHRS and CDR2 YFSETQ. This CDR3 region has 16 residues. The CDR3 region is CASSQGLSSSDNEQFF. The CDR3 DNA sequence: TGCGCCAGCAGCCAAGGATTATCTTCTTCGGACAATGAGCAGTTCTTC.

In the case of this clone: The same CDR3 can be traced to other DNA sequences in this sample. The chain is built from TRBV29-1 and TRBJ1-2; no firm D call. The CDR3 has 15 amino acids. CDR1 is SQVTM and CDR2 is ANQGSEA in the germline V gene. Trimming cost V 2 bases and J 1 base, with 14 bases left between them. DNA for the CDR3: TGCAGCGTTGAAATCCTAGTCGGCGGTAACTATGGCTACACCTTC. This encodes CSVEILVGGNYGYTF.